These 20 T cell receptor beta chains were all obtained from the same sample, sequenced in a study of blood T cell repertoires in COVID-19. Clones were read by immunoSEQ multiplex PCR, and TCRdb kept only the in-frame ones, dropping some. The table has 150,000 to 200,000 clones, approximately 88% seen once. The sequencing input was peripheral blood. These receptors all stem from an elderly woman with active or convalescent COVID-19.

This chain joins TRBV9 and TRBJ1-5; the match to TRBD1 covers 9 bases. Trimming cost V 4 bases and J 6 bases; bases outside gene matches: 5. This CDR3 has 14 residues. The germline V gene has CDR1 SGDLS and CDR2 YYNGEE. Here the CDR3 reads CASSLTGGGQPQHF. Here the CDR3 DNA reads TGTGCCAGCAGCTTAACAGGGGGCGGTCAGCCCCAGCATTTT.

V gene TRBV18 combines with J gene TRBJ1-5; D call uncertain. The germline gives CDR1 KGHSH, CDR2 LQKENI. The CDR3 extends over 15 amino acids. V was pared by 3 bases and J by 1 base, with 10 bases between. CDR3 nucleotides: TGTGCCAGCTCACCCCTCCAGGTGAGCAATCAGCCCCAGCATTTT. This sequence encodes CASSPLQVSNQPQHF.

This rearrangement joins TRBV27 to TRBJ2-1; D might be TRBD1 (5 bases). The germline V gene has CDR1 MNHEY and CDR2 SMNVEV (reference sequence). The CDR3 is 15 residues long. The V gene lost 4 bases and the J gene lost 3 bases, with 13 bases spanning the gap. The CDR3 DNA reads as TGTGCCAGCAGTTCGCAGGGCACCTTCTACAATGAGCAGTTCTTC. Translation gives CASSSQGTFYNEQFF.

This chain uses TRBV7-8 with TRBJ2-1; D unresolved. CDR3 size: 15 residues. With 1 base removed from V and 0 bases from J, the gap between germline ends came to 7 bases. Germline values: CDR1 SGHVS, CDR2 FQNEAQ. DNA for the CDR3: TGTGCCAGCAGCTTAGTGACGGGCTCCTACAATGAGCAGTTCTTC. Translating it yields CASSLVTGSYNEQFF.

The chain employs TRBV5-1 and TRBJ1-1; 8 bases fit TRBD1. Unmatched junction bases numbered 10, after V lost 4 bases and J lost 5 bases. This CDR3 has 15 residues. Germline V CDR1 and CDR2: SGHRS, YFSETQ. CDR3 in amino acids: CASSPEGTGSTEAFF. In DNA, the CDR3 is TGCGCCAGCAGCCCGGAGGGGACAGGCTCAACTGAAGCTTTCTTT. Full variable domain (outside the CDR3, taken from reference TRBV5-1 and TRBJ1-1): KAGVTQTPRYLIKTRGQQVTLSCSPISGHRSVSWYQQTPGQGLQFLFEYFSETQRNKGNFPGRFSGRQFSNSRSEMNVSTLELGDSALYLCASSPEGTGSTEAFFGQGTRLTVV.

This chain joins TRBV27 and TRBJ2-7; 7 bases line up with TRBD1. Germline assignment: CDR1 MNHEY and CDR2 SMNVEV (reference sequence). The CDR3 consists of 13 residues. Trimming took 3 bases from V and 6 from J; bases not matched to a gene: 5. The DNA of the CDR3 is TGTGCCAGCAGTTTGGGGACAGACCTCGAGCAGTACTTC. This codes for CASSLGTDLEQYF.

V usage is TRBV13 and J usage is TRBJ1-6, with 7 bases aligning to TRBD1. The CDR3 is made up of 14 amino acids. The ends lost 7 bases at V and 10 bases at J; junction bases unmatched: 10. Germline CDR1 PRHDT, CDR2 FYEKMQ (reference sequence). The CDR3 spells CASNSGTARSPLHF. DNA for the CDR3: TGTGCCAGCAACTCCGGGACAGCAAGGTCACCCCTCCACTTT.

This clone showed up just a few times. CDR3 loop: CASSSHQDTEAFF. The CDR3 DNA reads as TGTGCCAGCAGTTCACACCAAGACACTGAAGCTTTCTTT. The rearrangement uses TRBV6-6 and TRBJ1-1; no definite D call. V dropped 4 bases and J dropped 3 bases, with 9 bases sitting between them. This CDR3 has 13 amino acids. Germline CDR1 MNHNY, CDR2 SVGAGI (reference sequence).

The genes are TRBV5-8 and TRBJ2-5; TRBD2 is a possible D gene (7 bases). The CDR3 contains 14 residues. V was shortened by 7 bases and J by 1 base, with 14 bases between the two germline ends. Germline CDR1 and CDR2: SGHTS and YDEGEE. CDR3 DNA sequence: TGTGCCAGCGCCCGCGGGGGCCTCCAAGAGACCCAGTACTTC. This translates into CASARGGLQETQYF.

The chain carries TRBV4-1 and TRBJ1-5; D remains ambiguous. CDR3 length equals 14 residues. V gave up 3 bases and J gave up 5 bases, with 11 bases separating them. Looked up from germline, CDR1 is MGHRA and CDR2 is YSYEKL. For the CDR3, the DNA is TGCGCCAGCAGCCAGGAGGGCCTGGATCAGCCCCAGCATTTT. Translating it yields CASSQEGLDQPQHF.

CDR3 DNA sequence: TGCGCCAGCAGCCAAGTGGGACAGGGGGGAGGCTACACCTTC. This gives the protein CASSQVGQGGGYTF. The V and J genes are TRBV4-3 and TRBJ1-2, with 11 nucleotides matching TRBD1. This CDR3 region has 14 residues. The J segment lost 8 bases and the V segment lost 1 base, leaving 3 bases of the junction unmatched. CDR1 and CDR2 from the germline V gene are LGHNA and YSLEER.

The CDR3 nucleotides are TGTGCCAGCACTGGGCAGGGTGACTATGGCTACACCTTC. The encoded protein is CASTGQGDYGYTF. The rearrangement links TRBV2 to TRBJ1-2; D is possibly TRBD1 (5 bases). The germline V gene has CDR1 SNHLY and CDR2 FYNNEI. This CDR3 is built from 13 residues. The germline V and J ends were trimmed by 7 bases and 3 bases, with 12 bases remaining between them.

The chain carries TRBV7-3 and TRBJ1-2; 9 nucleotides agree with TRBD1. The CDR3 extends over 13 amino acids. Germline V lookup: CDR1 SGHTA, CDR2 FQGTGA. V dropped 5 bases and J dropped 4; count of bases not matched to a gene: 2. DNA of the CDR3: TGTGCCAGCAGCCCGGGACAGGGCTATGGCTACACCTTC. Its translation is CASSPGQGYGYTF.

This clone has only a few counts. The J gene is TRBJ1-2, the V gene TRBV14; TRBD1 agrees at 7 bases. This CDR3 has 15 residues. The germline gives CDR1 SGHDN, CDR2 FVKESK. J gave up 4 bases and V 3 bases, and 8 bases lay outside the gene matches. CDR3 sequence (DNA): TGTGCCAGCAGCCACATGGGGCAGGGGGTCTATGGCTACACCTTC. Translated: CASSHMGQGVYGYTF. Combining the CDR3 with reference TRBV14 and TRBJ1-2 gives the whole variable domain EAGVTQFPSHSVIEKGQTVTLRCDPISGHDNLYWYRRVMGKEIKFLLHFVKESKQDESGMPNNRFLAERTGGTYSTLKVQPAELEDSGVYFCASSHMGQGVYGYTFGSGTRLTVV.

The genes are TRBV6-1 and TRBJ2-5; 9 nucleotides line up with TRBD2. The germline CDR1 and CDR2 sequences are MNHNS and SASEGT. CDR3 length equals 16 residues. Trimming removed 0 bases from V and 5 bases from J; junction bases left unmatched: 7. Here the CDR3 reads CASSEATSGPRETQYF. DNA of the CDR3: TGTGCCAGCAGTGAAGCGACTAGCGGCCCGAGGGAGACCCAGTACTTC.

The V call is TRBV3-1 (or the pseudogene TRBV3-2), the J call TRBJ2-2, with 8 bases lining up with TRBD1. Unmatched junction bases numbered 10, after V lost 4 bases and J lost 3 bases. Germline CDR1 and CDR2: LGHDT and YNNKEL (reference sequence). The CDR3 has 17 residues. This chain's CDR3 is CASSPYSGGVDTGELFF. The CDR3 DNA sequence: TGTGCCAGCAGCCCCTATTCAGGGGGCGTGGACACCGGGGAGCTGTTTTTT.

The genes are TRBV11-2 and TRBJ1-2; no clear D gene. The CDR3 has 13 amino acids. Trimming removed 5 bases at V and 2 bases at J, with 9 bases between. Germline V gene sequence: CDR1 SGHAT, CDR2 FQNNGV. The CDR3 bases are TGTGCCAGCAGCCCATCGCGGAACTATGGCTACACCTTC. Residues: CASSPSRNYGYTF. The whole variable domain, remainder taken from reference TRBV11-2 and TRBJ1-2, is EAGVAQSPRYKIIEKRQSVAFWCNPISGHATLYWYQQILGQGPKLLIQFQNNGVVDDSQLPKDRFSAERLKGVDSTLKIQPAKLEDSAVYLCASSPSRNYGYTFGSGTRLTVV.

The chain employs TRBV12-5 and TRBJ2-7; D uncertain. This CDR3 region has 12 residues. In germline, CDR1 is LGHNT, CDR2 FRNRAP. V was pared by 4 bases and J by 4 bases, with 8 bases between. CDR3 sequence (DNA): TGTGCTAGTGGTTCAAAACTATACGAGCAGTACTTC. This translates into CASGSKLYEQYF.

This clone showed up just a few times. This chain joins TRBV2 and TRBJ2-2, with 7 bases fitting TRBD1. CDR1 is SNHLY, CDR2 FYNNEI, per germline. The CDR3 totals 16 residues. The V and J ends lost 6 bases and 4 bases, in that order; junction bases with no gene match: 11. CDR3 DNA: TGTGCCAGCAGGATGGAAAGGACAGGACCCACCGGGGAGCTGTTTTTT. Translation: CASRMERTGPTGELFF.

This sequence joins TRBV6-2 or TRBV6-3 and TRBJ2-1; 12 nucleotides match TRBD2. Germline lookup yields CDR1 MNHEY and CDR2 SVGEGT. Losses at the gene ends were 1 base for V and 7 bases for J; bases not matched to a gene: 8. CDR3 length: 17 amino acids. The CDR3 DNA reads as TGTGCCAGCAGTTACTTAACGGGACTAGCGGGCGGGAATGAGCAGTTCTTC. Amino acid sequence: CASSYLTGLAGGNEQFF.